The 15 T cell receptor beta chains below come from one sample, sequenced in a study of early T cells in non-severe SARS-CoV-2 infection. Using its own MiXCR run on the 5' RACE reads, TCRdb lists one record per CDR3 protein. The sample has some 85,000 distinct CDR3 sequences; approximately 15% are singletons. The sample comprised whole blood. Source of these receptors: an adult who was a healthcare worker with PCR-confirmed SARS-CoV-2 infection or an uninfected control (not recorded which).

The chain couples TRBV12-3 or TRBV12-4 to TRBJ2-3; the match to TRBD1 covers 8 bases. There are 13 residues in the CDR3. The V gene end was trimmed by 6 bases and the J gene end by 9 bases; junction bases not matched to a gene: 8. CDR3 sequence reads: CASRSGTGTTQYF. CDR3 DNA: TGTGCCAGCAGATCCGGGACAGGCACGACGCAGTATTTT.

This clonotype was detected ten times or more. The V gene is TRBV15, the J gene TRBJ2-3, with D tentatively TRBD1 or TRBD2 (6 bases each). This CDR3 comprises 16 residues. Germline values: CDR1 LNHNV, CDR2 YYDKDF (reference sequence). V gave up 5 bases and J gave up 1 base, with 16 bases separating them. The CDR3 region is CATSSSLGGRTDTQYF. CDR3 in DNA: TGTGCCACCAGCTCAAGCCTCGGGGGCCGCACAGATACGCAGTATTTT.

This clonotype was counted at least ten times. CDR3 DNA sequence: TGCAGTGCCGGGACCGGGAGGGGGCGCATTCGCAATCAGCCCCAGCATTTT. It yields the protein CSAGTGRGRIRNQPQHF. V and J are TRBV20-1 and TRBJ1-5; TRBD1 aligns across 7 bases. The germline V gene has CDR1 DFQATT and CDR2 SNEGSKA (reference sequence). Unmatched junction bases numbered 16, after V lost 6 bases and J lost 2 bases. The CDR3 loop spans 17 amino acids.

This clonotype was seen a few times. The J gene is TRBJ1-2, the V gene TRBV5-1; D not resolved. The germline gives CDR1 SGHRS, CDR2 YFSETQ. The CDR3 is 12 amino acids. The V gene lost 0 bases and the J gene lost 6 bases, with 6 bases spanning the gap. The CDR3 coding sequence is TGCGCCAGCAGCTTGGAAAAGGATGGCTACACCTTC. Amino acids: CASSLEKDGYTF.

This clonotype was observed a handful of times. In DNA form, the CDR3 reads TGTGCCAGCTTGGTGGACGAGCAGTTCTTC. Protein product: CASLVDEQFF. The J gene is TRBJ2-1, the V gene TRBV2; unclear D gene. Germline assignment: CDR1 SNHLY and CDR2 FYNNEI. The ends were cut back, 8 bases at V and 10 bases at J, with 9 bases in the middle. This CDR3 region has 10 residues.

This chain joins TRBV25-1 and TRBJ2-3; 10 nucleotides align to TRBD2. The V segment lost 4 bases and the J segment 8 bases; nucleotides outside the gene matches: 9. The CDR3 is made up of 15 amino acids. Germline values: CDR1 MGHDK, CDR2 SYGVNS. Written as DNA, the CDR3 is TGTGCCAGCAGTGCAGCGGGGGGGAGGTTGGGTACGCAGTATTTT. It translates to CASSAAGGRLGTQYF.

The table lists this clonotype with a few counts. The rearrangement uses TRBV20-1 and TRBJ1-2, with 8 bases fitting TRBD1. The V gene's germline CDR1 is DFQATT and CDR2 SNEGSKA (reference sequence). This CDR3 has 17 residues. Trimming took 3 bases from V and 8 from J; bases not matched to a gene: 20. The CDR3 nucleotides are TGCAGTGCTAGCTGGGGACAGGCCGGGGGCATATATAGCGGCTACACCTTC. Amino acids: CSASWGQAGGIYSGYTF.

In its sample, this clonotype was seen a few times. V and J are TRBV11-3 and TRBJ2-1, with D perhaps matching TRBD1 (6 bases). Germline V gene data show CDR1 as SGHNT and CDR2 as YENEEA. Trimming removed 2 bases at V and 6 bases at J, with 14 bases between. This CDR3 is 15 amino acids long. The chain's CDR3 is CASSLMGAHINEQFF. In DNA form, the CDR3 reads TGTGCCAGCAGCTTAATGGGGGCGCATATCAATGAGCAGTTCTTC.

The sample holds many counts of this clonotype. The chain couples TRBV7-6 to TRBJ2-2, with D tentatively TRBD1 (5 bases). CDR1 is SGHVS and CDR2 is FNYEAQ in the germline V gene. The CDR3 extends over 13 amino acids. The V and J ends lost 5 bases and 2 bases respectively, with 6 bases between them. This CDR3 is CASSRTNTGELFF. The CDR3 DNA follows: TGTGCCAGCAGCCGGACAAACACCGGGGAGCTGTTTTTT.

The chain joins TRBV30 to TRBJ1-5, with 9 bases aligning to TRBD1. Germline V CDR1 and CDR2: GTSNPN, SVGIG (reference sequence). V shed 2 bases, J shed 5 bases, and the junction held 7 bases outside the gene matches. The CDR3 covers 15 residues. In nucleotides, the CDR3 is TGTGCCTGGAGTCCCCGGGACAGGGTGCATCAGCCCCAGCATTTT. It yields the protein CAWSPRDRVHQPQHF.

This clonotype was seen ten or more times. In DNA form, the CDR3 reads TGTGCCAGCAGCGTAGGGCAGGCAGGGACCGGGGAGCTGTTTTTT. This sequence encodes CASSVGQAGTGELFF. The chain combines TRBV9 with TRBJ2-2, with D maybe TRBD1 (5 bases). This CDR3 region has 15 residues. V gave up 0 bases and J gave up 5 bases, with 11 bases separating them. The germline gives CDR1 SGDLS, CDR2 YYNGEE.

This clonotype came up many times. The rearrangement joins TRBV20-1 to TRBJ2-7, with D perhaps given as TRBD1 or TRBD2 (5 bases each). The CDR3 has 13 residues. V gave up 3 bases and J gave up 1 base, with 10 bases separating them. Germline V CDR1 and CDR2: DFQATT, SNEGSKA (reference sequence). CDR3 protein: CSARGDVSYEQYF. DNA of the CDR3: TGCAGTGCTAGGGGGGACGTGTCCTACGAGCAGTACTTC.

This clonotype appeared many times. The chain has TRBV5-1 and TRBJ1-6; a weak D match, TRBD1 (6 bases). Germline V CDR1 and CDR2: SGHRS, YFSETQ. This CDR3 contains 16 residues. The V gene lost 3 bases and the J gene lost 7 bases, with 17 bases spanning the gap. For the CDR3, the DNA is TGCGCCAGCAGCTCCTCCGGGACAACACCAAATTCACCCCTCCACTTT. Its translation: CASSSSGTTPNSPLHF.

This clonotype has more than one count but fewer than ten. The CDR3 protein is CSVLVTEAFF. Here the CDR3 DNA reads TGCAGCGTTCTCGTCACTGAAGCTTTCTTT. This sequence joins TRBV29-1 and TRBJ1-1, with D unclear. Deletions cut 5 bases from V and 4 bases from J, with 5 bases between. The CDR3 has 10 amino acids. Germline V gene lookup returns CDR1 SQVTM and CDR2 ANQGSEA.

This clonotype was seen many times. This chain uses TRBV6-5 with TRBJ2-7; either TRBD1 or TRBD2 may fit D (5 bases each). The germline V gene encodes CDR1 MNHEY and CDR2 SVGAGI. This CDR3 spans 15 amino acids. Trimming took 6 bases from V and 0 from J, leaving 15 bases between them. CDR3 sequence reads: CASRLDSASSYEQYF. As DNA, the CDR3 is TGTGCCAGCAGACTAGACAGCGCTAGCTCCTACGAGCAGTACTTC.